The text below deals with one T cell receptor (beta chain). Its binding antigen is unknown. Per-base qualities were not stored, and no clone one base away is much larger. The germline V and J ends show losses of 5 bases and 1 base respectively, and no gene match explains 8 bases of the junction. Looking up the germline V gene yields CDR1 SGHAT and CDR2 FQNNGV. CDR3 length: 16 amino acids, cysteine to phenylalanine. CDR3 DNA is the only sequence kept; it has 48 bases, read in frame from the first base. The source of the sample is a study of early stage breast cancer tumors (TCRdb year 2017). Regarding the complete study: Of the 15 to 20 invasive breast tumors, approximately 11 were found to be estrogen receptor-positive, progesterone receptor-positive and HER2-negative. On average, each sample got about 10-fold read coverage. The samples as a whole yielded a few million detected templates, corresponding to over a million unique clonotypes. Of the approximately twelve ER+/PR+/HER2- tumors, eight were classified as invasive ductal carcinomas and four as invasive lobular carcinomas. Overall study outcomes, separate from this receptor: Greater similarity was observed between blood and normal breast repertoires than between blood and tumor repertoires, and tumor was distinguished from normal in about 90% of the 16 patients when each tissue was compared with blood. Enriched TCRB sequences shared across patients were found to be mostly commonly generated sequences that were unlikely to play an important role in the tumor microenvironment. Bulk genomic DNA sequencing of unsorted cells missed chain pairing and functional markers such as CD4, CD8 and FOXP3. Approximately 2.4-fold higher T cell density and higher clonality were observed in tumors than in adjacent normal breast tissue. Analysis by tumor subtype was prevented by the small cohort size.

Two independent genomic DNA replicates were amplified for each sample, with approximately 0.5 ug used for blood and approximately 1.5 ug for tumor or normal breast. TCRB sequencing of genomic DNA was carried out with the ImmunoSeq Intro kit according to the manufacturer's instructions. Multiplex PCR ran 30 to 40 cycles with proprietary primers and spike-in control sequences for absolute quantification. Single-end 150-bp reads were used to sequence an 87-bp fragment covering the CDR3 and the flanking V and J genes. Seven samples, with two replicates for each sample, were multiplexed per lane of an Illumina MiSeq using version 3.0 chemistry. The original methods were these. The vendor's proprietary pipeline handled the raw data processing, merging both replicates into a single result for each sample. Productive rearrangements sharing the V-gene family, CDR3 amino acid sequence and J-gene segment were defined as clonotypes. Clonality was computed as 1 minus the normalized Shannon entropy (Pielou evenness) of TCRB abundances. To estimate T cell density, the total number of templates was divided by the input cell count, which was inferred from how much DNA went in. Recon, run with its default parameters, was used to estimate overall repertoire diversity and clonality. A clonotype counted as tumor-enriched if its abundance in tumor exceeded 0.1% and was at least 32-fold higher than its abundance in normal breast. Not all clones reach the TCRdb copy of this immuneACCESS table, which keeps in-frame sequences only. Checked studies attribute under half of the gap to unresolved V genes and leave the rest unexplained. V and J calls and clone size come straight from that table; D and trimming were deduced from the DNA. For this sample there are some 58,000 clones; about 83% appear just once. 3% to 3.5% of the sample belongs to the ten largest clones.

The study profiled bulk TCR beta-chain repertoires in matched peripheral blood, tumor and adjacent normal breast tissue taken from fewer than 20 patients with early-stage breast cancer. Before surgery, about 4.5-10 mL of whole blood was collected in EDTA tubes and processed within 2 hours. Ficoll-Paque centrifugation in SepMate-50 tubes was used to isolate peripheral blood mononuclear cells. PBMCs were cryopreserved in around 90% FBS with around 10% DMSO in aliquots of roughly 1.8 to 4.5 million cells and stored in liquid nitrogen. The Qiagen AllPrep DNA/RNA Mini kit was used to extract genomic DNA.

The sequence came from a person aged 30-39 years with breast cancer. Sequencing was performed on blood. The V gene is TRBV11-2 and the J gene is TRBJ2-7; 10 bases in the middle match TRBD2. The CDR3 here reads CASSLAASGRSYEQYF. The DNA sequence reads TGTGCCAGCAGCCTAGCAGCTAGCGGGAGATCCTACGAGCAGTACTTC.